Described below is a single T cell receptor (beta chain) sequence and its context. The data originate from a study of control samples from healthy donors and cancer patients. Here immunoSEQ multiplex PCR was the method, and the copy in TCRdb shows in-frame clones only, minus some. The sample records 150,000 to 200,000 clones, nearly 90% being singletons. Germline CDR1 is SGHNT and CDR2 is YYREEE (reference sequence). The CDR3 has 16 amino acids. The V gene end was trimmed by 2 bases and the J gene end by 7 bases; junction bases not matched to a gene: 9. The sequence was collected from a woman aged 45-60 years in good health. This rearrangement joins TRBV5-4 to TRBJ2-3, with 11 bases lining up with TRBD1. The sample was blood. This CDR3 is CASSFGPGQGVNTQYF. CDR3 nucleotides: TGTGCCAGCAGCTTCGGTCCGGGACAGGGGGTAAATACGCAGTATTTT.